Presented here are 18 T cell receptor beta chains from one specimen sequenced in a study of shared clonotypes between healthy human individuals. Profiling relied on immunoSEQ multiplex PCR, and the TCRdb table lists in-frame clones only, not all of them. This sample carries some 1 million clones, approximately 68% of them seen once, and the ten largest clones take over 1.3%. Sequencing used memory CD4+ T cells sorted from blood. Subset: CD45RA-negative fraction. All receptors derive from a man aged 18 to 29 in good health.

This clone has a handful of counts. The identical CDR3 is also encoded by other nucleotide sequences in the sample. The chain recombines TRBV5-1 with TRBJ1-5; the D gene is possibly TRBD1 (6 bases). The V gene's germline CDR1 is SGHRS and CDR2 YFSETQ. V dropped 0 bases and J dropped 2 bases, with 9 bases sitting between them. The CDR3 has 15 residues. DNA of the CDR3: TGCGCCAGCAGCTTGGAGGGGGGCGGCAATCAGCCCCAGCATTTT. Residues: CASSLEGGGNQPQHF. Supplemented by reference TRBV5-1 and TRBJ1-5, the full variable domain reads KAGVTQTPRYLIKTRGQQVTLSCSPISGHRSVSWYQQTPGQGLQFLFEYFSETQRNKGNFPGRFSGRQFSNSRSEMNVSTLELGDSALYLCASSLEGGGNQPQHFGDGTRLSIL.

The chain uses TRBV6-1 and TRBJ1-5; D is possibly TRBD1 (6 bases). In germline, CDR1 is MNHNS, CDR2 SASEGT. The V end lost 4 bases, the J end lost 7 bases, and 11 bases lay between the germline ends. The CDR3 is made up of 13 amino acids. For the CDR3, the DNA is TGTGCCAGCAGTGCAACAGGGACCCAGCCCCAGCATTTT. Its protein is CASSATGTQPQHF.

The CDR3: CASSQVEVQGVRVGKNIQYF. CDR3 coding DNA: TGCGCCAGCAGCCAAGTCGAGGTCCAGGGAGTTCGAGTCGGCAAAAACATTCAGTACTTC. V usage is TRBV4-1 and J usage is TRBJ2-4; D tentatively reads TRBD1 or TRBD2 (5 bases each). V gave up 1 base and J gave up 3 bases, with 25 bases separating them. CDR3 size: 20 residues. Germline V CDR1 and CDR2: MGHRA, YSYEKL.

CDR3 loop: CASSLGQNNQPQHF. CDR3 in DNA: TGCGCCAGCAGCCTGGGACAGAACAATCAGCCCCAGCATTTT. The chain couples TRBV4-1 to TRBJ1-5, with 7 nucleotides matching TRBD1. V was clipped by 4 bases and J by 3 bases; unmatched bases: 3. The germline CDR1 and CDR2 sequences are MGHRA and YSYEKL. This CDR3 has 14 residues.

V and J are TRBV5-1 and TRBJ2-2; 9 nucleotides match TRBD1. Germline V gene lookup returns CDR1 SGHRS and CDR2 YFSETQ. After removal of 1 base from V and 7 bases from J, the junction contained 8 bases not matched to a gene. The CDR3 spans 16 residues. CDR3: CASSLQGTGIRGELFF. DNA for the CDR3: TGCGCCAGCAGCTTGCAAGGGACAGGGATTCGCGGGGAGCTGTTTTTT.

The sample holds a few counts of this clone. V and J are TRBV6-6 and TRBJ1-6; 10 nucleotides agree with TRBD1. With V trimmed by 2 bases and J by 7 bases, 2 bases remained unmatched. CDR3 length: 15 amino acids. In germline, CDR1 is MNHNY, CDR2 SVGAGI (reference sequence). The CDR3 DNA is TGTGCCAGCAGTTACATGGACAGGGGGAATTCACCCCTCCACTTT. It specifies CASSYMDRGNSPLHF.

The genes are TRBV7-3 and TRBJ1-2; D remains ambiguous. Between the trimmed V and J ends, which lost 5 bases and 8 bases, there was a span of 15 bases. The germline CDR1 and CDR2 sequences are SGHTA and FQGTGA. This CDR3 comprises 13 residues. CDR3 sequence reads: CASSPDGVGGYTF. The DNA for the CDR3 is TGTGCCAGCAGCCCCGACGGGGTTGGGGGCTACACCTTC.

This clone showed up many times. The chain is built from TRBV4-3 and TRBJ2-1; possible D gene TRBD1, 6 bases. Germline CDR1 and CDR2: LGHNA and YSLEER. V gave up 2 bases and J gave up 10 bases, with 12 bases separating them. The length of the CDR3 is 13 residues. CDR3 nucleotide sequence: TGCGCCAGCAGCCAAAGGTCCAGGGGAGAGCAGTTCTTC. Amino acids: CASSQRSRGEQFF.

CDR3 nucleotide sequence: TGTGCCAGCAGCTTAGGGACAGACTACCCTGGGTACTTC. This translates into CASSLGTDYPGYF. V is TRBV5-6 and J is TRBJ2-7; 7 bases map to TRBD1. This CDR3 has 13 residues. CDR1 is SGHDT and CDR2 is YYEEEE in the germline V gene. After removal of 2 bases from V and 12 bases from J, the junction contained 11 bases not matched to a gene. Full variable domain (missing parts from reference TRBV5-6 and TRBJ2-7): DAGVTQSPTHLIKTRGQQVTLRCSPKSGHDTVSWYQQALGQGPQFIFQYYEEEERQRGNFPDRFSGHQFPNYSSELNVNALLLGDSALYLCASSLGTDYPGYFGPGTRLTVT.

In its sample, this clone was seen once. CDR3 DNA sequence: TGCACCAGCAGCCCAAGCCAAGGTATTGATACGCAGTATTTT. It specifies CTSSPSQGIDTQYF. The rearrangement links TRBV1 to TRBJ2-3. TRBV1 is deemed a pseudogene. There are 14 residues in the CDR3.

This chain uses TRBV5-4 with TRBJ1-2; 9 bases align to TRBD1. The junction had 9 bases not matched to a gene; V was cut back by 8 bases and J by 4 bases. The CDR3 runs to 14 residues. Germline V CDR1 and CDR2: SGHNT, YYREEE (reference sequence). As DNA, the CDR3 is TGTGCCAGTGGGGACAGGGATATATCCTATGGCTACACCTTC. This encodes CASGDRDISYGYTF.

The V gene is TRBV11-1, the J gene TRBJ1-1; D is unclear. This CDR3 is built from 15 residues. The germline V gene has CDR1 SGHAT and CDR2 FQDESV (reference sequence). The ends were cut back, 4 bases at V and 3 bases at J, with 15 bases in the middle. The DNA of the CDR3 is TGTGCCAGCAGCTCCATGGGATCTCGGTACACTGAAGCTTTCTTT. Its translation: CASSSMGSRYTEAFF.

The V gene is TRBV5-4, the J gene TRBJ2-5; TRBD1 matches at 8 bases. Germline-derived CDR1 and CDR2 are SGHNT and YYREEE (reference sequence). The CDR3 is 13 amino acids. Trimming cost V 4 bases and J 5 bases; bases outside gene matches: 4. As DNA, the CDR3 is TGTGCCAGCAGCGGACAGGGCTGGGAGACCCAGTACTTC. Residues: CASSGQGWETQYF.

This clone has a single count. The chain is built from TRBV2 and TRBJ2-5; 8 nucleotides match TRBD2. The CDR3 length is 18 residues. V was clipped by 6 bases and J by 7 bases; unmatched bases: 22. The germline V gene encodes CDR1 SNHLY and CDR2 FYNNEI. CDR3 loop: CASSPPGGGRRYLGTQYF. DNA for the CDR3: TGTGCCAGCAGCCCCCCGGGCGGCGGGAGGCGCTATCTGGGGACCCAGTACTTC.

V usage is TRBV5-1 and J usage is TRBJ1-1; possible D gene TRBD1, 5 bases. Germline V gives CDR1 SGHRS, CDR2 YFSETQ. This CDR3 is 17 amino acids long. V lost 1 base and J 0 bases, leaving 16 bases between the germline ends. Here the CDR3 reads CASSLSTGGSMNTEAFF. The CDR3 DNA is TGCGCCAGCAGCTTGTCTACCGGGGGATCGATGAACACTGAAGCTTTCTTT.

This chain joins TRBV6-1 and TRBJ1-6, with TRBD1 as a possible D gene (6 bases). The CDR3 spans 14 residues. V lost 5 bases and J 4 bases, leaving 9 bases between the germline ends. The germline gives CDR1 MNHNS, CDR2 SASEGT. The CDR3 sequence is CASSIQGYNSPLHF. DNA for the CDR3: TGTGCCAGCAGTATACAGGGTTATAATTCACCCCTCCACTTT.

This chain connects TRBV9 to TRBJ2-7, with TRBD2 identical over 8 bases. The J segment lost 3 bases and the V segment lost 0 bases, leaving 2 bases of the junction unmatched. The CDR3 loop spans 14 amino acids. The germline V gene encodes CDR1 SGDLS and CDR2 YYNGEE. CDR3 in amino acids: CASSVAGGGYEQYF. Written as DNA, the CDR3 is TGTGCCAGCAGCGTAGCGGGAGGGGGCTACGAGCAGTACTTC.

In regard to this clone: Other nucleotide sequences from this sample produce the same CDR3. The chain is built from TRBV7-2 and TRBJ2-7, with a weak D call TRBD1 (6 bases). The CDR3 length is 14 residues. V lost 1 base, J lost 2 bases, and 9 bases lay in between. Germline CDR1 is SGHTA and CDR2 is FQGNSA. CDR3: CASSLGSGAYEQYF. In DNA form, the CDR3 reads TGTGCCAGCAGCTTAGGCTCAGGGGCCTACGAGCAGTACTTC.